This is a list of T cell receptor beta chains from one sample in a study of OX40 agonist ivuxolimab in advanced cancers. Libraries were prepared by immunoSEQ multiplex PCR; TCRdb keeps only in-frame clonotypes and omits some of them. The repertoire holds 65,000 to 75,000 clones, 70% to 90% seen once, with around 2% in the top ten. The sample was CD4+ or CD8+ T cells sorted from blood, taken in a trial of the OX40 agonist ivuxolimab. These receptors all come from an adult with an advanced solid tumor such as melanoma, head and neck, liver or kidney cancer. Each CDR3 is given with its conserved first and last residue. D genes are given only for firm matches. Clone size is given for some rows only: seen once, a few or many times, or a class if the clone is expanded.

TRBD1	TRBV28	TRBJ1-1	few	TGTGCCAGCAGGGACAGGGGGGCAAACACTGAAGCTTTCTTT	CASRDRGANTEAFF
-	TRBV7-2	TRBJ1-1	-	TGTGCCAGCAGCCCGGCGGGGTACACTGAAGCTTTCTTT	CASSPAGYTEAFF
-	TRBV7-9	TRBJ1-4	-	TGTGCCAGCAGCTCACACGTTACCTCGGGCGCTAATGAAAAACTGTTTTTT	CASSSHVTSGANEKLFF
-	TRBV7-3	TRBJ2-7	-	TGTGCCAGCAGCTTATCTAGAGACTCCTACGAGCAGTACTTC	CASSLSRDSYEQYF
TRBD2	TRBV10-3	TRBJ2-7	once	TGTGCCATCGCAGCGGGAGAGGACTACGAGCAGTACTTC	CAIAAGEDYEQYF
-	TRBV7-2	TRBJ1-2	-	TGTGCCAGCAGCTTAGATCCAGGTGTGGGTGGCTACACCTTC	CASSLDPGVGGYTF
TRBD1	TRBV27	TRBJ2-7	-	TGTGCCAGCAGTCTGTCGATGGGGACAGGGAGGTCCTACGAGCAGTACTTC	CASSLSMGTGRSYEQYF
-	TRBV6-5	TRBJ2-7	-	TGTGCCAGTCATCGTAGCAGGGACTACGAGCAGTACTTC	CASHRSRDYEQYF
TRBD1	TRBV11-2	TRBJ2-2	-	TGTGCCAGCAGGACAGGGGGACGGACCGGGGAGCTGTTTTTT	CASRTGGRTGELFF
TRBD1	TRBV7-2	TRBJ1-1	-	TGTGCCAGCAGCCCCGAAGGGGGCGGGGCTGAAGCTTTCTTT	CASSPEGGGAEAFF
TRBD1	TRBV19	TRBJ2-7	-	TGTGCCAGTAGTCCCCTCGGACAGGGAGCGGCCTACGAGCAGTACTTC	CASSPLGQGAAYEQYF
-	TRBV4-2	TRBJ2-7	-	TGTGCCAGCAGCCCCTCGACGGGACACCTCTACGAGCAGTACTTC	CASSPSTGHLYEQYF
TRBD2	TRBV27	TRBJ2-7	-	TGTGCCAGCAGCTCACTAGCGGCAGGCTACGAGCAGTACTTC	CASSSLAAGYEQYF
-	TRBV19	TRBJ2-7	-	TGTGCCAGTAGTTCGGGCCCCCCTAGGGCCTACGAGCAGTACTTC	CASSSGPPRAYEQYF
TRBD2	TRBV28	TRBJ2-5	-	TGTGCCAGCAGTCCCCTCCGGGGAGCGGGAGGGGTCGAGACCCAGTACTTC	CASSPLRGAGGVETQYF
-	TRBV2	TRBJ1-1	-	TGTGCCAGCAGTGGACGGGGGGAAACACGGCGGGCCACTGAAGCTTTCTTT	CASSGRGETRRATEAFF
-	TRBV6-1	TRBJ1-1	-	TGTGCCAGCAGGAGATTGTTAGGGACGGACACTGAAGCTTTCTTT	CASRRLLGTDTEAFF
TRBD1	TRBV5-5	TRBJ2-7	-	TGTGCCAGCAGCCGGACAGGGGGCAGATACGAGCAGTACTTC	CASSRTGGRYEQYF
-	TRBV6-6	TRBJ2-1	-	TGTGCCAGCAGTTACCCGCAGGGAACATCCAATGAGCAGTTCTTC	CASSYPQGTSNEQFF
-	TRBV28	TRBJ2-4	once	TGTGCCAGCAGTTTATATCCAGACATAGCCAAAAACATTCAGTACTTC	CASSLYPDIAKNIQYF
TRBD2	TRBV10-3	TRBJ2-7	once	TGTGCCAGCGGGACTACGCCCTACGAGCAGTACTTC	CASGTTPYEQYF
TRBD2	TRBV14	TRBJ2-1	-	TGTGCCAGCAGCCAAGATTGGGGACTAGCGGGAGGCAATGAGCAGTTCTTC	CASSQDWGLAGGNEQFF
-	TRBV30	TRBJ1-1	few	TGTGCCTGGAGTTGGTCCAGGGCGAACACTGAAGCTTTCTTT	CAWSWSRANTEAFF
-	TRBV11-1	TRBJ2-7	-	TGTGCCAGCAGCTTAGACCCCCCCCCAGGCAGGTCCTACGAGCAGTACTTC	CASSLDPPPGRSYEQYF
-	TRBV19	TRBJ1-6	-	TGTGCCAGTATGAAGGGTATCGGTTCACCCCTCCACTTT	CASMKGIGSPLHF